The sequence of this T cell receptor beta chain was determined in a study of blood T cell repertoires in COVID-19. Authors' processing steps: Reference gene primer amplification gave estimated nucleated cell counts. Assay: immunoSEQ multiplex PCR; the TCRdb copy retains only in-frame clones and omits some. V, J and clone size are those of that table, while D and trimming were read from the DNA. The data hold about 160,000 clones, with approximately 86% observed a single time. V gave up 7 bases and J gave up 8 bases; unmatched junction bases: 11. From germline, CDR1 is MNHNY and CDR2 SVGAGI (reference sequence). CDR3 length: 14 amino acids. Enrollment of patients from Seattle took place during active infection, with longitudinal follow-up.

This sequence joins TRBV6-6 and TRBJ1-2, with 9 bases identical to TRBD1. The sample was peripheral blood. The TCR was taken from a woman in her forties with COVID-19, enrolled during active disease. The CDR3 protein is CASTRTGGKEGYTF. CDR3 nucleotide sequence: TGTGCCAGCACCAGAACAGGGGGCAAAGAAGGCTACACCTTC.